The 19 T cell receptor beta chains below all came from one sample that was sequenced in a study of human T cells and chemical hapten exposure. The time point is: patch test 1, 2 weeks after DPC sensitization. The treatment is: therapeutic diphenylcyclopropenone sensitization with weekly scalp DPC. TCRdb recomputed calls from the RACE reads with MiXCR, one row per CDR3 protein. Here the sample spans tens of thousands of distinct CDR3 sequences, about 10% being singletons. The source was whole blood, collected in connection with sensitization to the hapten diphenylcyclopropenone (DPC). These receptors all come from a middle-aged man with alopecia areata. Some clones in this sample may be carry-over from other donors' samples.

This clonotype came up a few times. This CDR3 reads CASSATLAGVVNEQFF. DNA of the CDR3: TGTGCCAGCAGCGCCACACTAGCGGGAGTGGTCAATGAGCAGTTCTTC. The chain joins TRBV7-6 to TRBJ2-1; TRBD2 matches at 11 bases. The CDR3 runs 16 residues. Trimming took 5 bases from V and 6 from J; bases not matched to a gene: 9. CDR1 SGHVS and CDR2 FNYEAQ come from the germline V gene.

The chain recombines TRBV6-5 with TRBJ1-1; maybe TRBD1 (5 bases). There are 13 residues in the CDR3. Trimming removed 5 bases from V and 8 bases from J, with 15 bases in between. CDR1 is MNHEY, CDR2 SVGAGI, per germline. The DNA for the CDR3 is TGTGCCAGCAGTCACCCGTCTTGGACAGAAGCTTTCTTT. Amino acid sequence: CASSHPSWTEAFF.

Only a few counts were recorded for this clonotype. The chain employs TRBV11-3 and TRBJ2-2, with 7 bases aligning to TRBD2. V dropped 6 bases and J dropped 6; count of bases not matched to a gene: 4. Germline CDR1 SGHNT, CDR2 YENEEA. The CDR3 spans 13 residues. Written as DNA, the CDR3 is TGTGCCAGCAGGGCTACTAGCGCCGGGGAGCTGTTTTTT. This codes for CASRATSAGELFF.

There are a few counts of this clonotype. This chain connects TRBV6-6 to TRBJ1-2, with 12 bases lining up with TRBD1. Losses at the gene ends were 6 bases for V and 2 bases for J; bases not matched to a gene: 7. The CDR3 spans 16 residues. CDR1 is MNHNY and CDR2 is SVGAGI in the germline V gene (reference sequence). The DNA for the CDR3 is TGTGCCAGCAGAGACCGGGACAGGGGGCCCAACTATGGCTACACCTTC. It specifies CASRDRDRGPNYGYTF.

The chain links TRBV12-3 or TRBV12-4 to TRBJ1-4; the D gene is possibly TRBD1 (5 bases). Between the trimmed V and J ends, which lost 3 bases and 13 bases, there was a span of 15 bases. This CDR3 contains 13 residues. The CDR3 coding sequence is TGTGCCAGCAGTTTCTGGGGGGGAGACAGACTGTTTTTT. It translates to CASSFWGGDRLFF.

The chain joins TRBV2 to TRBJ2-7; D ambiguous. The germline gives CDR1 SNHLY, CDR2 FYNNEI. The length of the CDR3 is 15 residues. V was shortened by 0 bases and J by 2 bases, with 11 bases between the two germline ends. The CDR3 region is CASSEAAQVPYEQYV. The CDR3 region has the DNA TGTGCCAGCAGTGAAGCCGCTCAGGTCCCCTACGAGCAGTACGTC.

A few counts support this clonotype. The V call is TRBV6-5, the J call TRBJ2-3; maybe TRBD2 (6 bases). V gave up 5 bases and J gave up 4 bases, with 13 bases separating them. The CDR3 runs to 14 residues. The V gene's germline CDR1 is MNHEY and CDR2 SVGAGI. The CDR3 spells CASSQREYSDTQYF. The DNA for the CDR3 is TGTGCCAGCAGTCAACGGGAGTACTCAGATACGCAGTATTTT.

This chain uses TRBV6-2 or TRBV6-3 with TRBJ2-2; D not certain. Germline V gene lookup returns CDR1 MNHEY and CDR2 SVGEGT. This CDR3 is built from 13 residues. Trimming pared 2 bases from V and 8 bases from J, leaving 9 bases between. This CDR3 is CASSYPGWGELFF. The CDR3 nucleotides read TGTGCCAGCAGTTACCCTGGCTGGGGGGAGCTGTTTTTT.

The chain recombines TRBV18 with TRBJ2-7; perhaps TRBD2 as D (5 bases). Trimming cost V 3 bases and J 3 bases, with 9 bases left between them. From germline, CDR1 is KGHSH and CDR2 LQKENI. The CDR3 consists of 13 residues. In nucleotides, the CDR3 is TGTGCCAGCTCACCCCGGGATTTCTACGAGCAGTACTTC. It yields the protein CASSPRDFYEQYF.

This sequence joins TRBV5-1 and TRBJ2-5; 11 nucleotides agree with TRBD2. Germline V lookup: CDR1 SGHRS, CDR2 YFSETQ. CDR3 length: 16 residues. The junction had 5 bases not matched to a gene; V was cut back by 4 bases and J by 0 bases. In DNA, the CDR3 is TGCGCCAGCAGCCCCCGGACTAGCGGGCACCAAGAGACCCAGTACTTC. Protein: CASSPRTSGHQETQYF.

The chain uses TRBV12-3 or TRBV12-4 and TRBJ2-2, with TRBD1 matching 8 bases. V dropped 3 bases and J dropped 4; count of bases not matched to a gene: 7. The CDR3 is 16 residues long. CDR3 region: CASSLGAGQGTGELFF. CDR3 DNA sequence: TGTGCCAGCAGTTTGGGGGCCGGACAGGGCACCGGGGAGCTGTTTTTT.

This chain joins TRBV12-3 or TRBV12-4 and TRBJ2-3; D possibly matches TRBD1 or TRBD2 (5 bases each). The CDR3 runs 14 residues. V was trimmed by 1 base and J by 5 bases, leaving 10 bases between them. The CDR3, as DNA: TGTGCCAGCAGTTTAGGTCAGGGAGTAGATACGCAGTATTTT. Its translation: CASSLGQGVDTQYF.

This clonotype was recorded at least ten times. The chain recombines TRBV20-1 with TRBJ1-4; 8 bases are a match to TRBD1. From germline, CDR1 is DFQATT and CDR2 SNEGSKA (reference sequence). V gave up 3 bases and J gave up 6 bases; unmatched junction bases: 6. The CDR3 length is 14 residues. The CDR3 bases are TGCAGTGCTAGCCCACAGGGGGTTTATGAAAAACTGTTTTTT. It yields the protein CSASPQGVYEKLFF.

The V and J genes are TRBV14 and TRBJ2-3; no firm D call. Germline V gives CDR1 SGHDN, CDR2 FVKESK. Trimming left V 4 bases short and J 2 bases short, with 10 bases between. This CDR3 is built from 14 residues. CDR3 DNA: TGTGCCAGCAGCCCAAGACAAGTCACAGATACGCAGTATTTT. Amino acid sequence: CASSPRQVTDTQYF.

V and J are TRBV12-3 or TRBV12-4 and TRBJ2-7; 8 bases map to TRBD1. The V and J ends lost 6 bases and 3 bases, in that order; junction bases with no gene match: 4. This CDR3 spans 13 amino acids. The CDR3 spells CASRGTGIYEQYF. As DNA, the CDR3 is TGTGCCAGCAGAGGGACAGGTATCTACGAGCAGTACTTC.

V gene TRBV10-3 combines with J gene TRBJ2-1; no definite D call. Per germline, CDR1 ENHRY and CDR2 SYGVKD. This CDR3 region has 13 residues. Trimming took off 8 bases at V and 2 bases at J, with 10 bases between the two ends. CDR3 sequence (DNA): TGTGCCATCGCATCCGACGCCTACAATGAGCAGTTCTTC. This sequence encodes CAIASDAYNEQFF.

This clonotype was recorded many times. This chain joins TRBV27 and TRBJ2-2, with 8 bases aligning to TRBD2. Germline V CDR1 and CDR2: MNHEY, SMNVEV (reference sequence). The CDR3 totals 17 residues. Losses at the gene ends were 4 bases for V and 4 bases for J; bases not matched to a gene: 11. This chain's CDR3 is CASSSPNSGISTGELFF. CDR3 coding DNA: TGTGCCAGCAGTTCTCCAAATAGCGGGATCTCCACCGGGGAGCTGTTTTTT.

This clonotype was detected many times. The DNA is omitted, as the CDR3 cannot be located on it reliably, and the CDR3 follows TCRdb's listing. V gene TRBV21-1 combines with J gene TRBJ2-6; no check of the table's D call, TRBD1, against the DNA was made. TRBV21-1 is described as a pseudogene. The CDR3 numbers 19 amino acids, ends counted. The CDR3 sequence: CASSKVVGTGISGANVLTF.

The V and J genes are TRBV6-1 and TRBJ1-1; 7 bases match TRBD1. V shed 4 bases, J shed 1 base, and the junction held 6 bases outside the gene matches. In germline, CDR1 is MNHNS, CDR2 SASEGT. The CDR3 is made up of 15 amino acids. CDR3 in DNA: TGTGCCAGCAGTGTTCTTGGGACAGCGAACACTGAAGCTTTCTTT. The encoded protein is CASSVLGTANTEAFF.